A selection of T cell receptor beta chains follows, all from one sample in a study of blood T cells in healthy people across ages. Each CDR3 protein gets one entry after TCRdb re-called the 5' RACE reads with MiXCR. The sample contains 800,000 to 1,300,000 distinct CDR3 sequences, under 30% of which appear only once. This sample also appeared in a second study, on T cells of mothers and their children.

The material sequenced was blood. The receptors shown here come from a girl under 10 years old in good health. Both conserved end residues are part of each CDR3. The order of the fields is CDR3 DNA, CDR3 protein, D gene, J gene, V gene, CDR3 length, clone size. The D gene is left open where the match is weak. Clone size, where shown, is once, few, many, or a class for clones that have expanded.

TGTGCCAGCAGTTACAGAGGGATAGGAGAGCAGTACTTC CASSYRGIGEQYF - TRBJ2-7 TRBV27 13 -
TGTGCCACCAGCAGACCCCGGGAGAGCTATGGCTACACCTTC CATSRPRESYGYTF - TRBJ1-2 TRBV15 14 -
TGTGCCAGCAGTGAAGAGGGAGCTCTACACAGCACAGATACGCAGTATTTT CASSEEGALHSTDTQYF - TRBJ2-3 TRBV6-1 17 -
TGCGCCAGCAGCCAAGATACACTAGCGTACAATGAGCAGTTCTTC CASSQDTLAYNEQFF TRBD2 TRBJ2-1 TRBV4-1 15 -
TGTGCCAGCACCTACAGGAGCTCCTACGAGCAGTACTTC CASTYRSSYEQYF - TRBJ2-7 TRBV11-2 13 -
TGCGCCAGCAGCTGGGGGACAGGTAGGAGCTCCTACAATGAGCAGTTCTTC CASSWGTGRSSYNEQFF TRBD1 TRBJ2-1 TRBV5-1 17 -
TGTGCCGTCGAGACAGACCGCTACGAGCAGTACTTC CAVETDRYEQYF - TRBJ2-7 TRBV6-2/TRBV6-3 12 -
TGTGCCAGCGGGGGGCTAGCGGGAGGAGAGACCCAGTACTTC CASGGLAGGETQYF TRBD2 TRBJ2-5 TRBV27 14 few
TGTGCCAGCTCACCCCGGGGGCTTGAAGCTTTCTTT CASSPRGLEAFF - TRBJ1-1 TRBV18 12 -
TGCAGCGTGGGGGTGGGGCCCGGCGAAAAACTGTTTTTT CSVGVGPGEKLFF - TRBJ1-4 TRBV29-1 13 few
TGTGCCAGCAGCCGTGCCGGATCTTACTCTGGAAACACCATATATTTT CASSRAGSYSGNTIYF - TRBJ1-3 TRBV7-9 16 -
TGTGCCAGCACCCAACAGCTAGGTAACTCCTACAATGAGCAGTTCTTC CASTQQLGNSYNEQFF - TRBJ2-1 TRBV28 16 -
TGTGCCAGCAGTTTTGGTATGAAGGGGCAGTTCTTC CASSFGMKGQFF - TRBJ2-1 TRBV12-3/TRBV12-4 12 few
TGTGCCAGCAGTGATTTGCCACCCCCGGGCTCTGGAAACACCATATATTTT CASSDLPPPGSGNTIYF - TRBJ1-3 TRBV2 17 few
TGTGCCAGCAGTTACTCGATCCACTTCACAGATACGCAGTATTTT CASSYSIHFTDTQYF - TRBJ2-3 TRBV6-5 15 few
TGCAGCGTTGCTGGGGGAGGCTATGGCTACACCTTC CSVAGGGYGYTF - TRBJ1-2 TRBV29-1 12 -
TGTGCCAGCAGCTTTAGAAGGAGAGGAGAGACCCAGTACTTC CASSFRRRGETQYF - TRBJ2-5 TRBV7-2 14 few
TGTGCCAGCAGCTTCCGGGACCTGAGGGTTTCACCCCTCCACTTT CASSFRDLRVSPLHF - TRBJ1-6 TRBV13 15 -
TGTGCCGGCAGCGAGACAAGACCCCTCACAGATACGCAGTATTTT CAGSETRPLTDTQYF - TRBJ2-3 TRBV6-5 15 -
TGTGCCAGTAGTAAGAGGACAGGGGGCTCAAGGCCTCTAGAGACCCAGTACTTC CASSKRTGGSRPLETQYF TRBD1 TRBJ2-5 TRBV19 18 -
TGCAGTGCCCTGACTAGCCCCTACGAGCAGTTCTTC CSALTSPYEQFF TRBD2 TRBJ2-1 TRBV20-1 12 -
TGTGCCAGCAGCAAGACTAGCGGGGGGCACTACGAGCAGTACTTC CASSKTSGGHYEQYF TRBD2 TRBJ2-7 TRBV13 15 -
TGTGCCAGCAGTTTATGGGGTGTGGGTACTGAAGCTTTCTTT CASSLWGVGTEAFF - TRBJ1-1 TRBV27 14 few